The entry below gives a single T cell receptor (beta chain) sequence along with its context. V was cut by 2 bases and J by 8 bases, with 13 bases left in between. The CDR3 sequence is 15 residues long. Germline CDR1 is SNHLY and CDR2 is FYNNEI. Using immunoSEQ multiplex PCR, the repertoire was profiled, and TCRdb retains in-frame clones only, with some absent. The sample lists 50,000 to 60,000 clones, approximately 94% occurring once. The sample belongs to a study of technical replicates of blood from several donors. This TCR was sampled from a human donor in good health. Some clones in this sample may be carry-over from other donors' samples. The rearrangement links TRBV2 to TRBJ1-6; the D gene is possibly TRBD1 (6 bases). Sequencing was done on a sample of PBMCs. CDR3 residues: CASSEYREGYSPLHF. DNA of the CDR3: TGTGCCAGCAGTGAATACAGGGAAGGGTATTCACCCCTCCACTTT.